What follows describes a single T cell receptor beta chain. As yet, its antigen is unknown. The PCR employed 60 Vbeta primers together with 13 Jbeta primers. Method: immunoSEQ multiplex PCR; TCRdb's copy keeps in-frame clones and lacks some. Among about 83,000 clones listed, 60% to 85% were seen once. The sample comes from a study of cytomegalovirus exposure and HLA in healthy donors. Germline V gene data show CDR1 as SGHAT and CDR2 as FQNNGV. With V trimmed by 3 bases and J by 1 base, 3 bases remained unmatched. The CDR3 sequence is 14 residues long. Study-wide results and limits: With DRB1 most and HLA-C fewest, TCR association rates differed between HLA loci in a later analysis. Presence/absence analyses supposed approximately even sequencing depth among donors. According to an earlier analysis, most TCR beta V segments yielded productive rearrangements about 90% or about 30% of the time. Researchers reported in a later analysis that a missense DCLRE1C variant was tied to TCR beta V- and J-gene trimming.

The sequence was obtained from a man between 18 and 29 years old in good health and CMV-seropositive. The material sequenced was PBMCs. This chain uses TRBV11-2 with TRBJ2-7, with 7 bases lining up with TRBD2. CDR3 region: CASSFASGSYEQYF. The CDR3 DNA is TGTGCCAGCAGCTTTGCTAGCGGATCCTACGAGCAGTACTTC.